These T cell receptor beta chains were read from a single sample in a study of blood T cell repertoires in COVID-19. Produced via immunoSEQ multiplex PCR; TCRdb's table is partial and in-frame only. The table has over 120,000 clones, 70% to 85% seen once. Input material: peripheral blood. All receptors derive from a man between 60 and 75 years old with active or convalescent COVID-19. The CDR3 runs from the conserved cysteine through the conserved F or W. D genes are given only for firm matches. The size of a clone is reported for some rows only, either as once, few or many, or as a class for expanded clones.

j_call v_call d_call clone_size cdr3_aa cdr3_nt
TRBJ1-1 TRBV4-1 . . CASSPDRANTEAFF TGCGCCAGCAGCCCGGACAGAGCCAACACTGAAGCTTTCTTT
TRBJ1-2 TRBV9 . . CASSVGQKENYGYTF TGTGCCAGCAGCGTAGGGCAGAAGGAGAACTATGGCTACACCTTC
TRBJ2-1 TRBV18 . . CASSPRSSPYNEQFF TGTGCCAGCTCACCACGTAGCTCCCCCTACAATGAGCAGTTCTTC
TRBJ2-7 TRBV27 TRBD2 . CASSLGGGTGTSPFEQYF TGTGCCAGCAGTTTAGGGGGGGGGACGGGGACTAGCCCATTCGAGCAGTACTTC
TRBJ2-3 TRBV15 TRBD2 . CATSSGASGSVADTQYF TGTGCCACCAGCAGCGGGGCTAGCGGGAGTGTAGCAGATACGCAGTATTTT
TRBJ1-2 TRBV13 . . CASSSTGYKNYGYTF TGTGCCAGCAGCTCCACAGGGTATAAGAACTATGGCTACACCTTC
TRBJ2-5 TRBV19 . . CASSIAGRGTQYF TGTGCCAGTAGTATCGCGGGAAGAGGGACCCAGTACTTC
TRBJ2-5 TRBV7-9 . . CASSLATLQETQYF TGTGCCAGCAGCTTAGCCACTTTACAAGAGACCCAGTACTTC
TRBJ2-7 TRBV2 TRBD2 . CASSDTSGGLGEQYF TGTGCCAGCAGCGATACTAGCGGGGGGTTGGGGGAGCAGTACTTC
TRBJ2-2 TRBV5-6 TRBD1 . CASSLDPGTGGELFF TGTGCCAGCAGCTTGGACCCTGGGACAGGAGGGGAGCTGTTTTTT
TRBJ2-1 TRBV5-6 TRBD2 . CASSLPGLRGDEQFF TGTGCCAGCAGCCTACCGGGACTTCGGGGGGATGAGCAGTTCTTC
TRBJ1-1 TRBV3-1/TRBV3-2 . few CASSQNTMNTEAFF TGTGCCAGCAGCCAAAACACCATGAACACTGAAGCTTTCTTT
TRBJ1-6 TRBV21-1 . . CASSKVSGQENSPLHF TGTGCCAGCAGCAAAGTATCGGGACAAGAGAATTCACCCCTCCACTTT
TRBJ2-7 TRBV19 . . CASSIGQGSYEQYF TGTGCCAGTAGTATCGGCCAGGGCTCCTACGAGCAGTACTTC
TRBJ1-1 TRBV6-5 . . CASVVVHTEAFF TGTGCCAGCGTTGTAGTTCACACTGAAGCTTTCTTT
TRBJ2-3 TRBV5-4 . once CASSSAPGVHTDTQYF TGTGCCAGCAGCTCCGCCCCGGGGGTACACACAGATACGCAGTATTTT
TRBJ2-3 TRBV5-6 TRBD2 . CASSSGLAIDTQYF TGTGCCAGCAGCTCCGGACTAGCTATTGATACGCAGTATTTT
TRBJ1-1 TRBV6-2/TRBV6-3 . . CASSLLQGTEAFF TGTGCCAGCAGTCTCTTACAGGGCACTGAAGCTTTCTTT